The TCR beta chain described here comes from a study of blood T cell repertoires in COVID-19. Study-level information: Acute and convalescent COVID-19 samples came from the United States, Italy and Spain. In each case, the material was cDNA or gDNA derived from T cells, B-cell-depleted T cells, or PBMCs.

The CDR3 contains 13 residues. Trimming stripped 6 bases from V and 10 bases from J, with 16 bases between. Original methodology: Using reference gene primer amplification, nucleated cell counts were estimated. Some clones are missing from TCRdb's copy, which holds only in-frame ones; the method was immunoSEQ multiplex PCR. V and J calls and clone size follow that table, whereas D and trimming were derived from the DNA. The sample shows a few hundred thousand clones, 80% to 90% of them seen only once. This TCR derives from a middle-aged man with acute or convalescent COVID-19. The material sequenced was peripheral blood. The rearrangement joins TRBV12-3 or TRBV12-4 to TRBJ1-5; D gene ambiguous. CDR3 residues: CASSSLSNPPQHF. The CDR3 nucleotides are TGTGCCAGCAGCTCCCTATCGAATCCTCCCCAGCATTTT.